Sequencing of this TCR beta chain was carried out in a study of beta chain features in type 1 diabetes. Deletions cut 3 bases from V and 4 bases from J, with 19 bases between. Germline lookup yields CDR1 SGHRS and CDR2 YFSETQ. The CDR3 is made up of 16 amino acids. General study findings and limits: Naive, central memory and Treg TCRB repertoires seemed to resemble each other more closely in patients than they did in healthy donors. When Type 1 diabetes patients were examined, their TCRB CDR3s proved moderately but significantly shorter in all four CD4+ subsets. For type 1 diabetes patients, VDJ junctions showed fewer insertions and more deletions. Sequencing used cDNA, and cells with high TCR expression could therefore be over-represented.

About this clone: The antigen is not known.

The authors reverse transcribed all of the isolated RNA, so sequencing captured expressed TCRB transcripts. Assay used: immunoSEQ multiplex PCR; TCRdb lists only in-frame clones, some missing. The sample records a few hundred thousand clones, 9.6% being singletons. Purity of each sorted population was above 95%. The rearrangement links TRBV5-1 to TRBJ1-2; D not certain. The origin of this receptor is a man younger than 40 with type 1 diabetes. Sequencing used central memory CD4+ T cells from blood. CDR3 in amino acids: CASSSIPGQFSYGYTF. The CDR3 DNA is TGCGCCAGCAGCTCCATACCGGGCCAATTCTCCTATGGCTACACCTTC.